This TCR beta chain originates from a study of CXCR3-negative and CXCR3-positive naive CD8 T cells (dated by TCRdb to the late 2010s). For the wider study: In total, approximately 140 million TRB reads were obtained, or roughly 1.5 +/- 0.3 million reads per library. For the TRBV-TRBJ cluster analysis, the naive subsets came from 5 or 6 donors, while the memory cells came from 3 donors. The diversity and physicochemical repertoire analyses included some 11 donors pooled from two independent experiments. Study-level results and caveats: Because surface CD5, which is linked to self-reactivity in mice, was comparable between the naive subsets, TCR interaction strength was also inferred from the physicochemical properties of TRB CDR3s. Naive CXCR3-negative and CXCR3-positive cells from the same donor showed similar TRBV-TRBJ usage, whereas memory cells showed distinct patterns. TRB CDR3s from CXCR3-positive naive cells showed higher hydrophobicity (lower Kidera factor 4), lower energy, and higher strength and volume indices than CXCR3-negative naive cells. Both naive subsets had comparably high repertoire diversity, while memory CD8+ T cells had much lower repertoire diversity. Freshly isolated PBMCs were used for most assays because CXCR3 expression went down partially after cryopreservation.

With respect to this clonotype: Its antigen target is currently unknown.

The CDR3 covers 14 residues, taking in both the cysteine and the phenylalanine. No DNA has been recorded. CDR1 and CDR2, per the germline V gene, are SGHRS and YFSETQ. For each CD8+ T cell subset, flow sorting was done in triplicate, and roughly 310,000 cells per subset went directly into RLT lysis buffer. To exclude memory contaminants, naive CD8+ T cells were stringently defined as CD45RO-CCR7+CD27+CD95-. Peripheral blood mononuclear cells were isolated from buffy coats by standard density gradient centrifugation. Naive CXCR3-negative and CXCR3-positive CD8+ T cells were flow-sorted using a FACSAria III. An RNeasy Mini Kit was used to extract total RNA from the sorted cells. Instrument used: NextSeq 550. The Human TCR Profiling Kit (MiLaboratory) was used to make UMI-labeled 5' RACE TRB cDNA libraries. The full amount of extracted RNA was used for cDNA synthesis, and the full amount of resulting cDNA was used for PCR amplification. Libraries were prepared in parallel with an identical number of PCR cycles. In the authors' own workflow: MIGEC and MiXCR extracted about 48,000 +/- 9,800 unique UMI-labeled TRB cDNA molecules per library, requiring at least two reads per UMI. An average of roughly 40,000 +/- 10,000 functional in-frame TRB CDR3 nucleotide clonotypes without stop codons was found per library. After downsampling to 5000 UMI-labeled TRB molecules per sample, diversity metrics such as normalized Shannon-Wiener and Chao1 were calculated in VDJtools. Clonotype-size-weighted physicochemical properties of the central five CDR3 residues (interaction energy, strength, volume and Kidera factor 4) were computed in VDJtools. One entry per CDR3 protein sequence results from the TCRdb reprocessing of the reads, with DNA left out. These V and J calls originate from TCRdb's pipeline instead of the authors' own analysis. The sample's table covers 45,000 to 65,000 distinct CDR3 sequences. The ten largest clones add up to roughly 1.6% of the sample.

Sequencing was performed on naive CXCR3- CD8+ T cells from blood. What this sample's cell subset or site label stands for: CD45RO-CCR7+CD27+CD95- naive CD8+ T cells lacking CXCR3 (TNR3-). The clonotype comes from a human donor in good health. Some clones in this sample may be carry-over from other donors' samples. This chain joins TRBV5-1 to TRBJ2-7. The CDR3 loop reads CASSLEQGSYEQYF.